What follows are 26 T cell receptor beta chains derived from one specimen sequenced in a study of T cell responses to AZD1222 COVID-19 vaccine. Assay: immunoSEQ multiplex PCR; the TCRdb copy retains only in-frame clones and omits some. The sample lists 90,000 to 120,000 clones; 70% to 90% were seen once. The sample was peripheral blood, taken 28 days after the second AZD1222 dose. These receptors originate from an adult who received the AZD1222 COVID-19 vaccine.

The CDR3 loop is CASRKTGVNYGYTF. DNA of the CDR3: TGTGCCAGCCGCAAAACAGGTGTGAACTATGGCTACACCTTC. The chain has TRBV27 and TRBJ1-2; possibly TRBD1 for D (5 bases). CDR3 length: 14 amino acids. The germline gives CDR1 MNHEY, CDR2 SMNVEV (reference sequence). Trimming shortened V by 8 bases and J by 2 bases, and 15 bases separated the two germline ends.

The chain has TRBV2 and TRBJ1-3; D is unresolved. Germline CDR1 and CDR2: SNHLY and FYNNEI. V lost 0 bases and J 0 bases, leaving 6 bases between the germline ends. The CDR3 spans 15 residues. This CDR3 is CASSEAPYSGNTIYF. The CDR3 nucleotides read TGTGCCAGCAGTGAAGCACCGTACTCTGGAAACACCATATATTTT.

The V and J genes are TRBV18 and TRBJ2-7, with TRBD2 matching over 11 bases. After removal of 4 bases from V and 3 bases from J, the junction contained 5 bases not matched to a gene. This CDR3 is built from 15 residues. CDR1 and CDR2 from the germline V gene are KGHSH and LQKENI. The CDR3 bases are TGTGCCAGCTCACTTGGGACTAGCGGAGACTACGAGCAGTACTTC. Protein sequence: CASSLGTSGDYEQYF.

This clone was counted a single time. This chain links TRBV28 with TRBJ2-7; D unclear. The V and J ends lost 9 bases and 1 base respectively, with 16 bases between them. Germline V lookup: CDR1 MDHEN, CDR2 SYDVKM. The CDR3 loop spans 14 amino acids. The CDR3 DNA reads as TGTGCCAGTCGCGGCCCCACCCCATCCTACGAGCAGTACTTC. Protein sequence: CASRGPTPSYEQYF.

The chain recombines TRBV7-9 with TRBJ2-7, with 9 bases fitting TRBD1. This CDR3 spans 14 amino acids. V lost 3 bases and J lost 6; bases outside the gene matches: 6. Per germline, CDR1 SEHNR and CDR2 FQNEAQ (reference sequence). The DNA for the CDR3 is TGTGCCAGCAGCTTTAACACAGGGGGCGCCGAGCAGTACTTC. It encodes CASSFNTGGAEQYF.

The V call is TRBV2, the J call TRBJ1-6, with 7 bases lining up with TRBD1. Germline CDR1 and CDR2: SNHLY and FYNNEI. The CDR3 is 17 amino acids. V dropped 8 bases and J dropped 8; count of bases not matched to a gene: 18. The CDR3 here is CASGRTGGGRVYSPLHF. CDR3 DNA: TGTGCCAGCGGCCGGACAGGAGGAGGGAGGGTTTATTCACCCCTCCACTTT.

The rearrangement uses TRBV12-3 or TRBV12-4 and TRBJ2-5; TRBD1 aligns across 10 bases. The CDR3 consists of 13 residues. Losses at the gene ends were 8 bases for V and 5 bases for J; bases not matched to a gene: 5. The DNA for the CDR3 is TGTGCCAGCCGACAGGGGGCAAAGGAGACCCAGTACTTC. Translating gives CASRQGAKETQYF.

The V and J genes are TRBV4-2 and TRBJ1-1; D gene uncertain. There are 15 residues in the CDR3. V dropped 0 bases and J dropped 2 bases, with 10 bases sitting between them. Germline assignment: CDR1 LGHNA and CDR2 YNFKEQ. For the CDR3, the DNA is TGTGCCAGCAGCCAAGAGGGAGCAGGCAACACTGAAGCTTTCTTT. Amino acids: CASSQEGAGNTEAFF.

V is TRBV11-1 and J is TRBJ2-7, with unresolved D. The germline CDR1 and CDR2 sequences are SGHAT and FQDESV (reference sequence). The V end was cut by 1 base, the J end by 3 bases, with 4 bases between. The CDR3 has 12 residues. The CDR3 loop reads CASSLDSYEQYF. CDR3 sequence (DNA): TGTGCCAGCAGCTTAGACAGCTACGAGCAGTACTTC.

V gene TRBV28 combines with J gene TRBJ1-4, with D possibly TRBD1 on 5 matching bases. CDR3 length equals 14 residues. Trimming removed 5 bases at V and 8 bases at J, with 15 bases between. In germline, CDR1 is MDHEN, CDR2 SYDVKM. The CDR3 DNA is TGTGCCAGCAGTAAACAGGCATCGGCGGAAAAACTGTTTTTT. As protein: CASSKQASAEKLFF. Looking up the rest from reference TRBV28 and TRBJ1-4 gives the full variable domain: DVKVTQSSRYLVKRTGEKVFLECVQDMDHENMFWYRQDPGLGLRLIYFSYDVKMKEKGDIPEGYSVSREKKERFSLILESASTNQTSMYLCASSKQASAEKLFFGSGTQLSVL.

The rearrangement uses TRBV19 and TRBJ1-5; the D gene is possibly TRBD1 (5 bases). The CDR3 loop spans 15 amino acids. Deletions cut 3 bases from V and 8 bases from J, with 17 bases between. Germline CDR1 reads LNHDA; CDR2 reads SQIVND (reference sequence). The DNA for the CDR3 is TGTGCCAGTAGTATGGCCGAGGGGTGGGTAAAGCCCCAGCATTTT. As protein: CASSMAEGWVKPQHF.

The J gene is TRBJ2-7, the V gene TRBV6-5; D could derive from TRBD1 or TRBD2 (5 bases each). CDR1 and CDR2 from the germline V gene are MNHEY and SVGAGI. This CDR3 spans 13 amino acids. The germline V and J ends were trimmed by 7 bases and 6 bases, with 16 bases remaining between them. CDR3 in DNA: TGTGCCAGCATGGAGACAGAGGGCCGCGAGCAGTACTTC. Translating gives CASMETEGREQYF.

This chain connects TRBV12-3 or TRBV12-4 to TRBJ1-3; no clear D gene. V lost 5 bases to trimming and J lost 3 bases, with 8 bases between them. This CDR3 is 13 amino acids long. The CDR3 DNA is TGTGCCAGCAGTACGAACATTGGAAACACCATATATTTT. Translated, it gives CASSTNIGNTIYF.

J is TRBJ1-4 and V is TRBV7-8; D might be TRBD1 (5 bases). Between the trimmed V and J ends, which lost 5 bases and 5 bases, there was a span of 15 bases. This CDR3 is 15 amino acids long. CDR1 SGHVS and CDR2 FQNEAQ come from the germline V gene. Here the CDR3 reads CASSPWGGRNEKLFF. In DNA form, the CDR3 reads TGTGCCAGCAGCCCCTGGGGGGGAAGGAATGAAAAACTGTTTTTT.

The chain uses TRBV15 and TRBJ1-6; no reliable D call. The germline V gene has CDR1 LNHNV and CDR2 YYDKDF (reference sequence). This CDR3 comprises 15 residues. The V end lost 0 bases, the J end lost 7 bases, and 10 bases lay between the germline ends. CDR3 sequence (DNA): TGTGCCACCAGCAGAGATAAGGGTATGAATTCACCCCTCCACTTT. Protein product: CATSRDKGMNSPLHF.

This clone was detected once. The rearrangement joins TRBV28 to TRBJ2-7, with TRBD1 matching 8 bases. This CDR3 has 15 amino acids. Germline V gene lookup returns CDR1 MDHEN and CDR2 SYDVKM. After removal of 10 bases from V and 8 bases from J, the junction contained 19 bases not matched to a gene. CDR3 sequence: CATQGGGQGTFKQYF. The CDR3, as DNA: TGTGCCACCCAAGGTGGAGGACAGGGTACGTTTAAGCAGTACTTC.

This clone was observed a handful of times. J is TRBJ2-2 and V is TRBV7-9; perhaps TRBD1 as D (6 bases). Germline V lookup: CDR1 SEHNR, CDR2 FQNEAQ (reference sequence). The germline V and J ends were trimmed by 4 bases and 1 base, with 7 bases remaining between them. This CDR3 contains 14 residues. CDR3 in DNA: TGTGCCAGCAGCTCACAGGGGAACACCGGGGAGCTGTTTTTT. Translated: CASSSQGNTGELFF.

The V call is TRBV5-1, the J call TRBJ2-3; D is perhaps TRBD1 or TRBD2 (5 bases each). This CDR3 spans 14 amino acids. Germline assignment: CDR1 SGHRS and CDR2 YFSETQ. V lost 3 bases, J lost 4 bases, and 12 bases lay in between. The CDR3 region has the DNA TGCGCCAGCAGCTGGGGACGAGGAGCAGATACGCAGTATTTT. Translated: CASSWGRGADTQYF.

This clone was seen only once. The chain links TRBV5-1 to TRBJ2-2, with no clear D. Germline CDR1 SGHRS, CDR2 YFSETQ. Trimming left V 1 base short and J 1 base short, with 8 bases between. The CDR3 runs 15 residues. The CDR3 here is CASSLSQVNTGELFF. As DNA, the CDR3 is TGCGCCAGCAGCTTGTCGCAGGTGAACACCGGGGAGCTGTTTTTT.

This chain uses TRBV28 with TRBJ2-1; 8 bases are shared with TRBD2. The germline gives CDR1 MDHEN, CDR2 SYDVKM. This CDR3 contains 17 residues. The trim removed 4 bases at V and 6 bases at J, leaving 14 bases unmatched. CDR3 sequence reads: CASSSPHHGGARNEQFF. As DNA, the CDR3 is TGTGCCAGCAGTTCCCCCCATCACGGGGGGGCCCGCAATGAGCAGTTCTTC.

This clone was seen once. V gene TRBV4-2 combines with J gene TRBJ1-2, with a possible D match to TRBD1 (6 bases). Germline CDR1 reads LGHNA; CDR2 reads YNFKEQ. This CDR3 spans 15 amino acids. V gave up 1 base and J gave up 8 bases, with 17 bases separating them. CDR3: CASSQGRGAEDGYTF. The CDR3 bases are TGTGCCAGCAGCCAAGGACGGGGGGCGGAAGACGGCTACACCTTC.

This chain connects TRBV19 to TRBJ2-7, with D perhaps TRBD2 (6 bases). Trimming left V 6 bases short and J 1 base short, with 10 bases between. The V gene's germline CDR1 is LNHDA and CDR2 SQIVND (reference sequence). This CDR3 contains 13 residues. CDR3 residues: CASREGISYEQYF. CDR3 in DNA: TGTGCCAGTAGGGAGGGCATATCCTACGAGCAGTACTTC.

Here the CDR3 reads CASSQDRGSNQPQHF. The DNA of the CDR3 is TGCGCCAGCAGCCAAGATAGGGGGAGCAATCAGCCCCAGCATTTT. The chain joins TRBV4-1 to TRBJ1-5, with TRBD1 as a possible D gene (6 bases). Germline CDR1 is MGHRA and CDR2 is YSYEKL. Deletions cut 0 bases from V and 1 base from J, with 7 bases between. The CDR3 loop spans 15 amino acids.

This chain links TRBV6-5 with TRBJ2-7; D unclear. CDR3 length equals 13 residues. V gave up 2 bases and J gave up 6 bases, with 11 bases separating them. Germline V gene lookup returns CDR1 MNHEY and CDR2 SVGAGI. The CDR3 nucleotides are TGTGCCAGCAGTTACGACCCCTCGGGCGAGCAGTACTTC. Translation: CASSYDPSGEQYF.

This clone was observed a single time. The chain's CDR3 is CASSRQENTEAFF. As DNA, the CDR3 is TGTGCCAGTAGTAGACAGGAGAACACTGAAGCTTTCTTT. The chain is built from TRBV19 and TRBJ1-1; D might be TRBD1 (6 bases). This CDR3 has 13 amino acids. The V end was cut by 4 bases, the J end by 1 base, with 7 bases between. Per germline, CDR1 LNHDA and CDR2 SQIVND (reference sequence).

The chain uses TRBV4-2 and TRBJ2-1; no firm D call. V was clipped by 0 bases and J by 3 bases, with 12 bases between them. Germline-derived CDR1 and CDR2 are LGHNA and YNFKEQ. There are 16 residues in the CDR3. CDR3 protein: CASSQESSGYYNEQFF. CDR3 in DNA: TGTGCCAGCAGCCAAGAGTCGTCGGGCTACTACAATGAGCAGTTCTTC.